A few counts support the clone carrying this TCR beta chain. This sample is part of a study of T-cell reconstitution after alpha-beta-depleted transplantation in children. Unique molecular identifiers were incorporated into the prepared TCRbeta library. One entry per CDR3 protein results from TCRdb running MiXCR on the PCR reads. Among 500,000 or so distinct CDR3 sequences listed, approximately 32% were seen once. Sequencing was performed on PBMCs from the stem cell graft donor, taken from the stem cell graft. This clonotype was sampled from a human donor who donated a stem cell graft to a child with aplastic anemia.

CDR3 residues: CSVGGAGGLDNEQFF. CDR3 nucleotide sequence: TGCAGCGTTGGTGGGGCGGGAGGTCTGGACAATGAGCAGTTCTTC. The chain recombines TRBV29-1 with TRBJ2-1; 8 bases are a match to TRBD2. Looked up from germline, CDR1 is SQVTM and CDR2 is ANQGSEA. This CDR3 spans 15 amino acids. The J segment lost 5 bases and the V segment lost 4 bases, leaving 10 bases of the junction unmatched.